This TCR beta chain was captured by sequencing in a study of blood T cell repertoires in COVID-19 (dated by TCRdb to about 2020). About the full investigation: Collaborator samples came from the United States, Italy and Spain and covered acute and convalescent phases of COVID-19. The prospective study material was composed of cDNA or gDNA derived from T cells, B-cell-depleted T cells, or PBMCs. The dataset comprised deeply sampled blood TCRbeta repertoires from subjects exposed to, actively infected with, or recovered from COVID-19. The repertoires were released in a freely available public database meant as a resource for research on the immune response to SARS-CoV-2. Samples were obtained from the ongoing ImmuneRACE study (first 160 participants) and from over a thousand subjects provided by 6 global collaborators. Sample metadata almost always included a de-identified subject ID, COVID-19 status, age in years and sex. HLA class I and class II types, where available, came from metadata supplied by the sample provider rather than from assay-based typing. Study-wide findings and limitations: How much clinical and demographic metadata was included differed by source and by participant, and the metadata was provided uncurated.

Collaborating institutions collected whole blood in K2EDTA tubes following their own protocols. For TCRbeta analysis, collaborators shipped samples in one of three forms: frozen whole blood, isolated PBMCs, or DNA extracted from either of those sample types. The CDR3 sequence holds 12 residues, the cysteine and phenylalanine included. Here the CDR3 DNA is all that survives: 36 bases in frame from base 1. From a lookup of the germline V gene, CDR1 and CDR2 are WSHSY and SAAADI. At the junction V is shortened by 6 bases and J by 4 bases, with 9 bases in between. This clone was counted between two and nine times. What antigen it recognizes has not been identified. Base qualities are not provided; no much larger clone lies one nucleotide away. The immunoSEQ Assay, a bias-controlled multiplex PCR, was used to amplify TCRbeta CDR3 regions from genomic DNA. Per the original workflow: Nucleated cell counts per sample were estimated from amplification of reference gene primers within the assay. Sequence reads were collapsed and filtered to measure the absolute abundance of every unique TCRbeta CDR3 rearrangement. For each sample, productive Simpson clonality was calculated as the square root of Simpson's diversity index across productive rearrangements. In TCRdb, the immuneACCESS table is reduced to in-frame sequences with V and J assigned. These tables do not hold every clone; where another copy was compared, an unresolved V gene accounts for under half, and the others remain unexplained. V and J calls and clone size follow that table, whereas D and trimming were derived from the DNA. The sample records 200,000 or so clones, roughly 87% of which are singletons. The top ten clonotypes cover about 2% of the sample.

Specimen: peripheral blood. Rearrangement joined TRBV10-2 to TRBJ1-1; 6 matching bases give a weak D call of TRBD1. This clonotype was obtained from a man aged 40-49 years with active or convalescent COVID-19. In nucleotide form, the sequence is TGCGCCAGCAGGGACAGTAGCACTGAAGCTTTCTTT. This codes for CASRDSSTEAFF.